The source of this TCR beta chain is a study of technical replicates of blood from a few donors. Using immunoSEQ multiplex PCR, the repertoire was profiled, and TCRdb retains in-frame clones only, with some absent. The sample includes 60,000 to 85,000 clones, 91% of them seen just once. Sequenced: T cells isolated from PBMCs. The sequence derives from a human donor in good health.

Written as DNA, the CDR3 is TGTGCCAGCAGCGTAGGGGGGCCTGGAAACACCATATATTTT. The encoded protein is CASSVGGPGNTIYF. The V call is TRBV9, the J call TRBJ1-3; D may be TRBD1 (6 bases). Germline V CDR1 and CDR2: SGDLS, YYNGEE. The CDR3 has 14 residues. The V end lost 0 bases, the J end lost 2 bases, and 6 bases lay between the germline ends.